This TCR beta chain emerged from a study of shared clonotypes between healthy human individuals (TCRdb year 2020). About the study as a whole: The cohort included a few men and two women between 18 and 49 years of age. To increase sequencing depth and limit assay-specific biases, TCR repertoire library preparation and sequencing were carried out by different laboratories using diverse techniques. To estimate repertoire size and how much clonotype sharing occurs between individuals, the study deeply sequenced the blood TCR repertoires of a handful of healthy adults. Leukapheresis yielded between about 0.9 and 9 billion PBMCs per donor.

Healthy HIV-negative adults with no recently reported acute infections or vaccinations were included as donors. Every donor was a Caucasian adult living in Nashville, Tennessee, USA. For unsorted samples, tens of millions of PBMCs were counted, and genomic DNA was extracted using the QIAamp DNA Blood Mini kit. After blood collection by leukapheresis, PBMCs were isolated using Ficoll-Histopaque density gradient centrifugation and then cryopreserved in the vapor phase of liquid nitrogen. Study-wide conclusions, independent of this receptor: Pairwise subsampling led to the expectation that sequencing depth would affect the degree of clonotype sharing among donors. Only blood was sampled, and tissue TCR repertoires likely differ from those in blood. The genetic and exposure-history diversity represented was limited by the small number of donors.

Using the deep immunoSEQ assay, TCR CDR3 regions were amplified from genomic DNA by multiplex PCR. Genomic DNA extracted from each cell subset was distributed evenly over all wells of several immunoSEQ 96-well plates, and each plate served as one replicate. For unsorted PBMC, approximately 300 ng of genomic DNA, equivalent to around 33,000 T cell genomes, went into each replicate PCR. Unsorted PBMC genomic DNA was sequenced across ten immunoSEQ deep assay plates. Purified libraries were measured with a Qubit 3.0 fluorometer, size-checked on a Bioanalyzer 2100, and measured again with the KAPA Library Quantification kit. Every immunoSEQ 96-well plate was sequenced on a separate single-read 150-cycle Illumina NextSeq 550 flow cell. In the source study's methods: Because only junctional sequences without quality scores were contained in the immunoSEQ output, filtering matching that applied to full-length reads could not be performed. To assign V/J genes and CDR3, sequences were annotated against IMGT germline references using PyIR, a Python wrapper for IgBLAST v1.9. Reads with weak V/J assignments (E-value above 1e-6), missing CDR3, stop codons, out-of-frame junctions, or ambiguous translated residues were removed. V3J clonotypes were defined as sequences sharing the same inferred V gene, J gene, and CDR3 amino acid sequence. Percentage overlap between repertoires was computed as shared unique clonotypes divided by the size of the smaller repertoire. Repertoire richness was assessed with RTK rarefaction, the Chao1 estimator, and Recon v2.1 estimates of unobserved clonotypes. TCRdb retrieved this table from immuneACCESS and kept in-frame rearrangements only. Not all clones are present; in checked studies, unresolved V genes account for under half, and no reason is known for the remainder. Clone size and V and J calls were adopted from that table, with D and trimming inferred from the DNA. A total of hundreds of thousands of clones appear in this sample, 77% of them only once. The ten biggest clones cover around 13% of the sample.

According to the germline V gene, CDR1 reads MDHEN and CDR2 reads SYDVKM. Unmatched junction bases come to 6, with V trimmed by 5 bases and J by 6 bases. From the cysteine up to the phenylalanine, the CDR3 has a length of 14 residues. The entry retains the CDR3 DNA only, 42 bases that are in frame from base 1. On this clone itself: What this receptor recognizes is not known. Base qualities are not recorded, but no much larger clone differs from it by a single base.

The chain joins TRBV28 to TRBJ2-2; 7 nucleotides in the junction match TRBD1. This sequence originates from a woman aged 40 to 50 in good health. Some clones in this sample may be carry-over from other donors' samples. The sample was PBMCs. CDR3 sequence: CASSPDRNPGELFF. The nucleotides read TGTGCCAGCAGTCCGGACAGGAATCCCGGGGAGCTGTTTTTT.